The T cell receptor beta chain under discussion was sequenced for a study of cytomegalovirus exposure and HLA in healthy donors. Whole-study context: A subsequent analysis stated that the roughly 130 validation repertoires were run on the same platform as the approximately 710 first-cohort repertoires. Overall study results and limits: Within the approximately 110 validation repertoires, first-cohort TCR clusters tended to co-occur, according to a later analysis. The study labeled 170 or so TCR beta chains cytomegalovirus-associated.

The CDR3 length is 15 residues. V was pared by 5 bases and J by 6 bases, with 16 bases between. Germline values: CDR1 MNHNS, CDR2 SASEGT. The assay was immunoSEQ multiplex PCR, and TCRdb's table has in-frame clones only and misses some. The profile shows 150,000 to 200,000 clones, about 79% of them singletons. A note on this clone: What it binds is not known.

This sequence was found in a woman aged 25 to 39 in good health and CMV-seropositive. Material: PBMCs. The chain has TRBV6-1 and TRBJ2-2, with D possibly TRBD2 on 6 matching bases. This CDR3 is CASSLSSAAAGELFF. In nucleotides, the CDR3 is TGTGCCAGCAGTTTATCTAGCGCAGCGGCCGGGGAGCTGTTTTTT.